This note documents a single T cell receptor beta chain sequence. This entry comes from a study of blood T cell repertoires in COVID-19. Germline CDR1 and CDR2: SGHNT and YYREEE (reference sequence). This CDR3 is built from 15 residues. After removal of 0 bases from V and 4 bases from J, the junction contained 6 bases not matched to a gene. Libraries were prepared by immunoSEQ multiplex PCR; TCRdb keeps only in-frame clonotypes and omits some of them. The table lists approximately 190,000 clones, roughly 84% of them singletons. The receptor comes from a woman under 40 who had been exposed to COVID-19. Sequencing input: PBMCs or T cells enriched from blood (not recorded which). The chain uses TRBV5-4 and TRBJ1-1; 7 bases map to TRBD1. CDR3 nucleotide sequence: TGTGCCAGCAGCTTGGCCAGGCCAGGGGGCACTGAAGCTTTCTTT. This gives the protein CASSLARPGGTEAFF.